The present entry profiles one TCR beta chain with its context. Antigen unknown. This sample was taken from a study of OX40 agonist ivuxolimab in advanced cancers. Whole-study context: Antecedent anti-PD-1, anti-PD-L1 or anti-CTLA-4 therapy was permissible, with under 50% having received some.

Sequencing used immunoSEQ multiplex PCR; TCRdb keeps in-frame clones, though not all of them. Here the sample spans about 45,000 clones, roughly 84% being singletons. Germline V gene sequence: CDR1 SNHLY, CDR2 FYNNEI. V lost 3 bases, J lost 16 bases, and 18 bases lay in between. This CDR3 region has 13 residues. Study-level findings and limits: On average, a greater number of expanded clones characterised CD8+ T cells relative to CD4+. Normalized T-cell clonal expansion was also low in some nonresponders.

V and J are TRBV2 and TRBJ1-4; maybe TRBD1 (5 bases). The specimen was CD4+ or CD8+ T cells sorted from blood, collected in a trial of the OX40 agonist ivuxolimab. The clonotype originates from an adult with an advanced solid tumor such as melanoma, head and neck, liver or kidney cancer. CDR3 nucleotide sequence: TGTGCCAGCAGTGAGACGATGGGGGTCAGAAAGTTTTTT. Translating it yields CASSETMGVRKFF.